This is a list of T cell receptor beta chains from one sample in a study of blood T cells in healthy people across ages. TCRdb redid the calling of the 5' RACE reads with MiXCR, one entry per CDR3 protein. Here the sample spans some 760,000 distinct CDR3 sequences, about 25% being singletons. These records were also assigned to another study, of T cells of mothers and their children.

Sequences were obtained from blood. These receptors all stem from a boy younger than 18 in good health. The CDR3 runs from the conserved cysteine through the conserved F or W. The order of the fields is V gene, J gene, clone size, D gene, CDR3 protein, CDR3 DNA. D genes are given only for firm matches. Clone size is not always given. Where it is, it says once, few, many or a class for expanded clones.

TRBV4-3,TRBJ2-6,NA,TRBD2,CASSPAGEIRGANVLTF,TGCGCCAGCAGCCCGGCGGGGGAGATTAGGGGGGCCAACGTCCTGACTTTC
TRBV7-2,TRBJ1-2,NA,NA,CASSTGRTLPNYGYTF,TGTGCCAGCAGTACCGGACGTACCTTACCTAACTATGGCTACACCTTC
TRBV6-1,TRBJ1-2,NA,NA,CASSPPRTTNYGYTF,TGTGCCAGCAGTCCACCCAGGACAACTAACTATGGCTACACCTTC
TRBV3-1,TRBJ2-1,few,NA,CASSPPEGAGGAVDNEQFF,TGTGCCAGCAGTCCCCCGGAGGGGGCGGGGGGCGCAGTAGATAATGAGCAGTTCTTC
TRBV29-1,TRBJ1-5,NA,NA,CSVVAGPNQPQHF,TGCAGCGTTGTGGCAGGGCCAAATCAGCCCCAGCATTTT
TRBV7-2,TRBJ2-5,NA,TRBD2,CASSLGGGRKETQYF,TGTGCCAGCAGCTTGGGCGGGGGGCGGAAAGAGACCCAGTACTTC
TRBV6-2/TRBV6-3,TRBJ2-1,NA,TRBD1,CASNFPGQGYNEQFF,TGTGCCAGCAATTTTCCGGGACAGGGCTACAATGAGCAGTTCTTC
TRBV15,TRBJ2-1,few,NA,CATSRDRGVSSYNEQFF,TGTGCCACCAGCAGAGATAGGGGGGTGAGCTCCTACAATGAGCAGTTCTTC
TRBV19,TRBJ2-2,NA,NA,CASSRPGETGELFF,TGTGCCAGTAGTCGACCAGGGGAAACCGGGGAGCTGTTTTTT
TRBV6-6,TRBJ2-3,NA,NA,CASSPSGLAPSVGTQYF,TGTGCCAGCAGCCCATCCGGACTTGCCCCCAGCGTCGGTACGCAGTATTTT
TRBV20-1,TRBJ1-5,few,NA,CSEREPQPQHF,TGCAGTGAGCGAGAGCCTCAGCCCCAGCATTTT
TRBV7-9,TRBJ2-7,few,NA,CASSLHNRDLTYEQYF,TGTGCCAGCAGCTTACATAACCGGGACTTAACCTACGAGCAGTACTTC
TRBV28,TRBJ2-7,once,TRBD1,CASSYGDRVGYYEQYF,TGTGCCAGCAGTTATGGGGACAGGGTTGGTTACTACGAGCAGTACTTC
TRBV29-1,TRBJ1-1,few,NA,CSARTQGLNTGAFF,TGCAGCGCGCGCACCCAGGGTTTGAACACTGGAGCTTTCTTT
TRBV7-2,TRBJ1-2,few,NA,CASSLVLGRDYGYTF,TGTGCCAGCAGCTTAGTGTTGGGCAGGGACTATGGCTACACCTTC
TRBV20-1,TRBJ1-5,NA,NA,CSARDRFTVPNQPQHF,TGCAGTGCTAGAGATCGTTTTACAGTCCCTAATCAGCCCCAGCATTTT
TRBV7-2,TRBJ2-1,few,NA,CASSLTVTYNEQFF,TGTGCCAGCAGCTTGACAGTCACCTACAATGAGCAGTTCTTC
TRBV4-3,TRBJ2-1,few,NA,CASSQDRSGISYNEQFF,TGCGCCAGCAGCCAAGATAGGAGCGGCATCTCCTACAATGAGCAGTTCTTC
TRBV3-1,TRBJ2-5,few,NA,CAGSHRGYQETQYF,TGTGCCGGCAGCCACCGGGGTTACCAAGAGACCCAGTACTTC
TRBV28,TRBJ1-1,few,NA,CASLEGQNTEAFF,TGTGCCAGCCTCGAAGGGCAGAACACTGAAGCTTTCTTT
TRBV5-6,TRBJ2-1,NA,TRBD2,CASSLRALAGGYNEQFF,TGTGCCAGCAGCTTGAGGGCCCTAGCGGGTGGTTACAATGAGCAGTTCTTC
TRBV5-1,TRBJ2-3,few,TRBD1,CASSPGTGLDTQYF,TGCGCCAGCAGCCCCGGGACAGGGTTAGATACGCAGTATTTT
TRBV28,TRBJ2-4,NA,TRBD1,CASSSTGGAKNIQYF,TGTGCCAGCAGTTCGACAGGGGGAGCCAAAAACATTCAGTACTTC
TRBV28,TRBJ2-1,few,TRBD2,CASSTTSGRYEQFF,TGTGCCAGCAGTACGACTAGCGGGAGGTATGAGCAGTTCTTC
TRBV10-3,TRBJ1-2,NA,NA,CAISESVGPNYGYTF,TGTGCCATCAGTGAGTCCGTCGGACCTAACTATGGCTACACCTTC
TRBV5-1,TRBJ2-3,NA,NA,CASSARILTGTQYF,TGCGCCAGCTCAGCCAGGATACTCACAGGTACGCAGTATTTT
TRBV20-1,TRBJ2-7,NA,NA,CSARANLGEQYF,TGCAGTGCTAGAGCTAACTTGGGGGAGCAGTACTTC
TRBV6-1,TRBJ2-3,NA,NA,CASRPTVTDTQYF,TGTGCCAGCAGGCCGACAGTCACAGATACGCAGTATTTT
TRBV7-2,TRBJ2-3,NA,NA,CASSLRRESTDTQYF,TGTGCCAGCAGCTTAAGGCGGGAAAGCACAGATACGCAGTATTTT
TRBV11-2,TRBJ1-3,NA,NA,CASSEGHGGHRPGNTIYF,TGTGCCAGCAGCGAGGGACATGGGGGACACCGACCTGGAAACACCATATATTTT
TRBV28,TRBJ2-5,few,NA,CASSPLGQQETQYF,TGTGCCAGCAGCCCACTAGGACAACAAGAGACCCAGTACTTC
TRBV4-1,TRBJ1-4,few,TRBD1,CASSQDPGQGLNEKLFF,TGCGCCAGCAGCCAAGATCCGGGACAGGGCCTTAATGAAAAACTGTTTTTT
TRBV20-1,TRBJ2-6,NA,NA,CSARDSGSPSGANVLTF,TGCAGTGCTAGAGATTCGGGAAGTCCCTCTGGGGCCAACGTCCTGACTTTC
TRBV4-2,TRBJ2-5,few,NA,CASSQVPSPETQYF,TGTGCCAGCAGCCAAGTGCCTAGCCCAGAGACCCAGTACTTC
TRBV9,TRBJ2-1,few,NA,CASSVTGNEQFF,TGTGCCAGCAGCGTAACAGGGAATGAGCAGTTCTTC
TRBV14,TRBJ2-1,NA,NA,CASSQDPHASLSYNEQFF,TGTGCCAGCAGCCAAGATCCTCACGCCAGTCTCTCCTACAATGAGCAGTTCTTC
TRBV7-2,TRBJ1-5,NA,NA,CASSTGQTNQPQHF,TGTGCCAGCAGCACCGGACAGACCAATCAGCCCCAGCATTTT
TRBV5-4,TRBJ1-3,few,TRBD1,CASSGGQAPGNTIYF,TGTGCCAGCAGCGGGGGACAGGCTCCTGGAAACACCATATATTTT